This is a list of T cell receptor beta chains from one sample in a study of technical replicates of blood from a handful of donors. Method: immunoSEQ multiplex PCR; TCRdb's copy keeps in-frame clones and lacks some. The sample lists about 6,900 clones; about 96% were seen once. What was sequenced was PBMCs. Receptors originate from a human donor in good health. The CDR3 runs from the conserved cysteine through the conserved F or W. The order of the fields is V gene, D gene, J gene, CDR3 protein. A D gene is named only where the DNA matches it firmly.

v_gene: TRBV2; d_gene: TRBD1; j_gene: TRBJ2-3; CDR3aa: CASSPGQGGTQYF
v_gene: TRBV9; d_gene: TRBD2; j_gene: TRBJ2-2; CDR3aa: CASIPPRQGLAGTGELFF
v_gene: TRBV28; d_gene: NA; j_gene: TRBJ1-5; CDR3aa: CASSLGGRGQPQHF
v_gene: TRBV5-1; d_gene: NA; j_gene: TRBJ2-7; CDR3aa: CASSPWDFQGISYEQYF
v_gene: TRBV6-1; d_gene: NA; j_gene: TRBJ1-5; CDR3aa: CASSEAGSGQPQHF
v_gene: TRBV5-1; d_gene: NA; j_gene: TRBJ2-1; CDR3aa: CASCSSPTAANEQFF
v_gene: TRBV11-3; d_gene: TRBD2; j_gene: TRBJ2-1; CDR3aa: CASSLDQGGSSRYNEQFF
v_gene: TRBV9; d_gene: NA; j_gene: TRBJ2-2; CDR3aa: CASSVEGVSNTGELFF
v_gene: TRBV28; d_gene: NA; j_gene: TRBJ2-7; CDR3aa: CASSLEQGRSYEQYF
v_gene: TRBV7-9; d_gene: NA; j_gene: TRBJ2-1; CDR3aa: CASSPLYPQNEQFF
v_gene: TRBV7-9; d_gene: NA; j_gene: TRBJ1-2; CDR3aa: CASSYDLTGDYGYTF
v_gene: TRBV11-2; d_gene: TRBD2; j_gene: TRBJ2-7; CDR3aa: CASSLTSGRQSYEQYF
v_gene: TRBV7-6; d_gene: NA; j_gene: TRBJ1-5; CDR3aa: CASSLAPGENQPQHF
v_gene: TRBV4-2; d_gene: TRBD1; j_gene: TRBJ1-4; CDR3aa: CASSGGTGLEKLFF
v_gene: TRBV9; d_gene: TRBD1; j_gene: TRBJ1-1; CDR3aa: CASSVTGALNTEAFF
v_gene: TRBV10-1; d_gene: TRBD2; j_gene: TRBJ2-1; CDR3aa: CASSEGRAIYNEQFF
v_gene: TRBV18; d_gene: NA; j_gene: TRBJ1-1; CDR3aa: CASSPLRVEAFF
v_gene: TRBV29-1; d_gene: NA; j_gene: TRBJ2-6; CDR3aa: CSVEDRLSGANVLTF
v_gene: TRBV29-1; d_gene: NA; j_gene: TRBJ1-2; CDR3aa: CSGLENYGYTF
v_gene: TRBV10-1; d_gene: TRBD2; j_gene: TRBJ2-5; CDR3aa: CASSGGAGETQYF
v_gene: TRBV28; d_gene: TRBD1; j_gene: TRBJ2-7; CDR3aa: CASSSSGTGNDYEQYF
v_gene: TRBV5-1; d_gene: TRBD1; j_gene: TRBJ2-1; CDR3aa: CASAVQGSYNEQFF
v_gene: TRBV27; d_gene: TRBD1; j_gene: TRBJ2-7; CDR3aa: CASRLQGADEQYF
v_gene: TRBV6-5; d_gene: NA; j_gene: TRBJ2-7; CDR3aa: CASSTLSGVREQYF
v_gene: TRBV5-6; d_gene: NA; j_gene: TRBJ2-7; CDR3aa: CASSPSPGYEQYF
v_gene: TRBV7-9; d_gene: TRBD2; j_gene: TRBJ2-1; CDR3aa: CASSLGGRAYNEQFF
v_gene: TRBV11-2; d_gene: TRBD2; j_gene: TRBJ2-3; CDR3aa: CASSLDQSGGRAQYF
v_gene: TRBV30; d_gene: NA; j_gene: TRBJ1-5; CDR3aa: CAVAGGPEQPQHF
v_gene: TRBV4-1; d_gene: NA; j_gene: TRBJ1-5; CDR3aa: CASSQDGAGSNQPQHF
v_gene: TRBV30; d_gene: TRBD2; j_gene: TRBJ2-7; CDR3aa: CAWSMGGGAGYSYEQYF
v_gene: TRBV28; d_gene: TRBD2; j_gene: TRBJ2-5; CDR3aa: CASSYVWGGSRETQYF
v_gene: TRBV15; d_gene: TRBD1; j_gene: TRBJ1-1; CDR3aa: CATSTGQGAYTEAFF
v_gene: TRBV6-1; d_gene: TRBD2; j_gene: TRBJ2-7; CDR3aa: CASPPAGVHEQYF
v_gene: TRBV30; d_gene: NA; j_gene: TRBJ2-2; CDR3aa: CAWSPESGVGELFF
v_gene: TRBV2; d_gene: TRBD1; j_gene: TRBJ1-2; CDR3aa: CASSDWTGPGYTF
v_gene: TRBV27; d_gene: TRBD1; j_gene: TRBJ2-7; CDR3aa: CASSTNLGTGTTYEQYF
v_gene: TRBV7-9; d_gene: TRBD2; j_gene: TRBJ2-7; CDR3aa: CASGRDSYEQYF
v_gene: TRBV27; d_gene: NA; j_gene: TRBJ2-7; CDR3aa: CASSSGDQTYEQYF
v_gene: TRBV28; d_gene: NA; j_gene: TRBJ2-2; CDR3aa: CASSLPVGSQGRAGELFF
v_gene: TRBV6-6; d_gene: TRBD1; j_gene: TRBJ2-7; CDR3aa: CASSYSRDSYEQYF
v_gene: TRBV5-6; d_gene: NA; j_gene: TRBJ2-3; CDR3aa: CASSLRPPEDTQYF
v_gene: TRBV11-2; d_gene: TRBD2; j_gene: TRBJ2-5; CDR3aa: CASSSGLAGAETQYF
v_gene: TRBV7-2; d_gene: TRBD1; j_gene: TRBJ2-7; CDR3aa: CASRPGQAYEQYF
v_gene: TRBV5-1; d_gene: TRBD1; j_gene: TRBJ1-1; CDR3aa: CASSLVGQGGTEAFF
v_gene: TRBV5-1; d_gene: TRBD1; j_gene: TRBJ2-7; CDR3aa: CASSLGGTDNEQYF
v_gene: TRBV25-1; d_gene: TRBD1; j_gene: TRBJ2-7; CDR3aa: CASNGGTGVYHEQYF
v_gene: TRBV6-1; d_gene: TRBD1; j_gene: TRBJ2-5; CDR3aa: CASSDPGQFGHETQYF
v_gene: TRBV6-1; d_gene: TRBD2; j_gene: TRBJ2-3; CDR3aa: CASSEAMLAGAHTQYF
v_gene: TRBV5-5; d_gene: NA; j_gene: TRBJ2-7; CDR3aa: CASSLAGVHEQYF
v_gene: TRBV30; d_gene: NA; j_gene: TRBJ1-3; CDR3aa: CAWSVGDTIYF
v_gene: TRBV6-1; d_gene: NA; j_gene: TRBJ1-5; CDR3aa: CASSRNRDQPQHF
v_gene: TRBV6-5; d_gene: TRBD1; j_gene: TRBJ1-1; CDR3aa: CASSVPGQGSEAFF
v_gene: TRBV11-2; d_gene: NA; j_gene: TRBJ1-5; CDR3aa: CASSLDPGRGNQPQHF
v_gene: TRBV19; d_gene: NA; j_gene: TRBJ2-3; CDR3aa: CASSLQGPDTQYF
v_gene: TRBV10-3; d_gene: TRBD1; j_gene: TRBJ2-7; CDR3aa: CAISDLGTGGGLSYEQYF